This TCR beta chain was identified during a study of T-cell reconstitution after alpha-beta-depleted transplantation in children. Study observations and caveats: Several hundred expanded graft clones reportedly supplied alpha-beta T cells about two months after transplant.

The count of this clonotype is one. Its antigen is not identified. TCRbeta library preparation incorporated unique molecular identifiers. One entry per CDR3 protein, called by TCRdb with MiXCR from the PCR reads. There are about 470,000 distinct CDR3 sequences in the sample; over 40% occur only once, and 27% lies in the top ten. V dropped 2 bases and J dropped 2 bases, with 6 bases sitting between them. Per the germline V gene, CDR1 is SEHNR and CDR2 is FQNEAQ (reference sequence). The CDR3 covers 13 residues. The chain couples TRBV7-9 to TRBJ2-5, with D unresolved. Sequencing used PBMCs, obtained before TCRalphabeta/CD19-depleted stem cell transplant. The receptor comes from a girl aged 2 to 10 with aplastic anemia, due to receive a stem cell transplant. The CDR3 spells CASSLKTQETQYF. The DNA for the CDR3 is TGTGCCAGCAGCTTAAAAACTCAAGAGACCCAGTACTTC.